The present T cell receptor (beta chain) was sequenced within a study of PD-1 blockade in classical Hodgkin lymphoma. Sequenced by immunoSEQ multiplex PCR; TCRdb stores in-frame clones only, minus some. The sample consists of some 28,000 clones, roughly 90% of them appearing once. Time point here: newly diagnosed, previously untreated cHL patient sample. The CD4+ T cells used were purified from thawed PBMCs through magnetic negative selection. The count of this clone is one. Specimen: CD4+ T cells from blood. The source of this sequence is a human donor with classical Hodgkin lymphoma.

DNA of the CDR3: TGCGCCAGCAGCCAAGACAGGGGACGGGATCAGCCCCAGCATTTT. Translation gives CASSQDRGRDQPQHF. This sequence joins TRBV4-3 and TRBJ1-5, with a weak D call TRBD1 (6 bases). V lost 0 bases and J 5 bases, leaving 11 bases between the germline ends. Germline values: CDR1 LGHNA, CDR2 YSLEER. The CDR3 sequence is 15 residues long.